This T cell receptor beta chain was documented in a study of blood T cell repertoires in COVID-19. Study-level information: Italy, Spain and the United States were the sources of the convalescent and acute COVID-19 samples.

The table came from immunoSEQ multiplex PCR; TCRdb's copy has only in-frame clones and leaves some out. This table holds more than 200,000 clones, 70% to 85% found once. Germline assignment: CDR1 ENHRY and CDR2 SYGVKD. This CDR3 region has 15 residues. V dropped 2 bases and J dropped 4 bases, with 12 bases sitting between them. This receptor was obtained from a woman over 75 with active or convalescent COVID-19. The V call is TRBV10-3, the J call TRBJ1-5; possible D gene TRBD1, 5 bases. Sequences were obtained from peripheral blood. The CDR3 DNA sequence: TGTGCCATCAGTGAGGGCAGGGAGGGGAATCAGCCCCAGCATTTT. Its protein product is CAISEGREGNQPQHF.